The T cell receptor (beta chain) described here comes from a study of T cells in Graves' hyperthyroidism and ophthalmopathy. Using RNA transcripts as the source, TCR beta CDR3 regions were amplified. Using the HTBI primer set, a first-round RT-PCR was run on the TCR CDR3. TCRdb passed the multiplex PCR reads through MiXCR, listing each CDR3 protein once. The sample contains fewer than 900,000 distinct CDR3 sequences, around 15% of which appear only once. Germline values: CDR1 KGHDR, CDR2 SFDVKD. V was clipped by 2 bases and J by 0 bases; unmatched bases: 4. CDR3 length equals 16 residues. Sequences were obtained from blood. The chain carries TRBV24-1 and TRBJ2-7; 9 nucleotides align to TRBD1. The origin of this receptor is a man between 18 and 29 years old with Graves' hyperthyroidism. The CDR3 is CATSDSGTGSSYEQYF. The CDR3 nucleotides read TGTGCCACCAGTGATTCCGGGACAGGGAGCTCCTACGAGCAGTACTTC.